These T cell receptor beta chains were read from a single sample in a study of CD8 T cells in Susac syndrome. TCRdb used MiXCR to reprocess the immunoSEQ multiplex PCR reads, holding one entry per CDR3 protein. The table records fewer than 90,000 distinct CDR3 sequences, about 94% of them present only once. The sample taken for sequencing was CD8+ T cells from PBMCs. These receptors all come from a human donor with Susac syndrome. The CDR3 runs from the conserved cysteine through the conserved F or W. Fields, in order: clone size, D gene, V gene, J gene, CDR3 protein, CDR3 DNA. D genes are given only for firm matches. Clone size is not always given. Where it is, it says once, few, many or a class for expanded clones.

NA,TRBD1,TRBV7-2,TRBJ2-7,CASSAGQGRSYEQYF,TGTGCCAGCAGCGCCGGACAGGGGCGGTCCTACGAGCAGTACTTC
NA,TRBD2,TRBV25-1,TRBJ2-1,CASSPFSPSSGRALYNEQFF,TGTGCCAGCAGCCCTTTTTCCCCTAGCAGCGGGAGGGCCCTGTACAATGAGCAGTTCTTC
NA,NA,TRBV6-5,TRBJ1-3,CASRNTGNTIYF,TGTGCCAGCAGAAACACAGGAAACACCATATATTTT
NA,TRBD2,TRBV5-1,TRBJ2-1,CASSLFSAGGNNEQFF,TGCGCCAGCAGCTTGTTTTCAGCGGGGGGAAACAATGAGCAGTTCTTC
NA,NA,TRBV30,TRBJ2-3,CAWRGRVESTDTQYF,TGTGCCTGGAGGGGGAGAGTTGAGAGCACAGATACGCAGTATTTT
NA,NA,TRBV7-2,TRBJ1-2,CASSFVEAANYGYTF,TGTGCCAGCAGCTTCGTTGAGGCCGCTAACTATGGCTACACCTTC
once,NA,TRBV27,TRBJ2-2,CASSRTIQPTNTGELFF,TGTGCCAGCAGCCGGACTATACAGCCGACGAACACCGGGGAGCTGTTTTTT
NA,NA,TRBV29-1,TRBJ2-1,CSFLGLTNEQFF,TGCAGCTTTCTCGGCCTCACGAATGAGCAGTTCTTC
NA,NA,TRBV28,TRBJ1-3,CASSLRHRVSSGNTIYF,TGTGCCAGCAGTTTACGACACAGGGTATCGTCTGGAAACACCATATATTTT
NA,NA,TRBV7-8,TRBJ1-5,CASSRSGANQPQHF,TGTGCCAGCAGCCGATCAGGGGCCAATCAGCCCCAGCATTTT
NA,TRBD1,TRBV23-1,TRBJ2-6,CASSQSMQGVFSGANVLTF,TGCGCCAGCAGTCAATCGATGCAGGGGGTTTTCTCTGGGGCCAACGTCCTGACTTTC
NA,TRBD1,TRBV14,TRBJ1-4,CASSWDRNEKLFF,TGTGCCAGCAGTTGGGACAGGAATGAAAAACTGTTTTTT
few,TRBD2,TRBV2,TRBJ2-7,CASRGGVYEQYF,TGTGCCAGCCGGGGGGGCGTCTACGAGCAGTACTTC
NA,NA,TRBV5-6,TRBJ1-1,CASSFGTGTNTEAFF,TGTGCCAGCAGCTTCGGTACAGGGACGAACACTGAAGCTTTCTTT
NA,NA,TRBV28,TRBJ1-5,CASSPPPYQPQHF,TGTGCCAGCAGTCCACCTCCTTATCAGCCCCAGCATTTT
NA,TRBD1,TRBV7-8,TRBJ2-7,CASSLVPGGDYEQYF,TGTGCCAGCAGCTTAGTTCCAGGGGGCGACTACGAGCAGTACTTC
few,NA,TRBV5-4,TRBJ2-1,CATREGPYNEQFF,TGTGCTACCCGAGAGGGCCCTTACAATGAGCAGTTCTTC
NA,NA,TRBV19,TRBJ2-3,CASSYGAHTQYF,TGTGCCAGTAGTTACGGGGCTCATACGCAGTATTTT
NA,NA,TRBV27,TRBJ1-1,CASSLWGSEAFF,TGTGCCAGCAGTTTATGGGGTAGTGAAGCTTTCTTT
once,NA,TRBV10-2,TRBJ2-1,CASRAGYNLAYNEQFF,TGCGCCAGCAGAGCGGGCTACAACCTCGCCTACAATGAGCAGTTCTTC
NA,TRBD2,TRBV4-3,TRBJ2-7,CASSPRLAGVHEQYF,TGCGCCAGCAGCCCCCGACTAGCGGGAGTCCATGAGCAGTACTTC
NA,NA,TRBV7-8,TRBJ1-1,CASSLVSMGGHTEAFF,TGTGCCAGCAGCTTAGTGTCAATGGGTGGGCACACTGAAGCTTTCTTT
NA,NA,TRBV12-3/TRBV12-4,TRBJ2-7,CASSLAVTEQYF,TGTGCCAGCAGTTTGGCGGTAACCGAGCAGTACTTC
few,NA,TRBV12-3/TRBV12-4,TRBJ2-2,CASNQGNTGELFF,TGTGCCAGCAACCAGGGGAACACCGGGGAGCTGTTTTTT
NA,TRBD1,TRBV5-4,TRBJ2-2,CASSFAGQDTGELFF,TGTGCCAGCAGCTTCGCGGGACAGGACACCGGGGAGCTGTTTTTT